This is a list of T cell receptor beta chains from one sample in a study of cytomegalovirus exposure and HLA in healthy donors. Using immunoSEQ multiplex PCR, the repertoire was profiled, and TCRdb retains in-frame clones only, with some absent. The table includes 200,000 or so clones, 82% detected once. Sequenced: PBMCs. These receptors all come from a boy aged 2 to 10 in good health and CMV-seronegative. The conserved cysteine and the conserved F or W are not part of the CDR3 here. Each record gives: J gene, V gene, CDR3 protein.

TRBJ1-1	TRBV30	AWSAHNRFGAF
TRBJ2-3	TRBV5-8	ASSLGAVDTQY
TRBJ2-5	TRBV4-1	ASSQGIKSGQY
TRBJ1-6	TRBV9	ASSARGTDNSPLH
TRBJ1-6	TRBV2	ASRTGLGDSPLH
TRBJ2-3	TRBV15	ATSRGTGGTDTQY
TRBJ2-1	TRBV19	ASLRQGDSYNEQF
TRBJ1-1	TRBV27	ASSSSYGGTEAF
TRBJ2-5	TRBV7-2	ASSPWTRQETQY
TRBJ1-6	TRBV18	ASSSNNRGHDSPLH
TRBJ2-7	TRBV19	ASRRQGAESSYEQY
TRBJ1-4	TRBV25-1	ASSEYRGREKLF
TRBJ2-5	TRBV27	ASSQGPGTAEETQY
TRBJ2-7	TRBV7-9	ASSYARGFYEQY
TRBJ2-5	TRBV18	ASSPQTGHETQY
TRBJ1-2	TRBV30	AWSPLARGYT
TRBJ2-3	TRBV2	ASSLGTYTDTQY
NA	TRBV5-6	ASSLSSGAYEQY
TRBJ1-1	TRBV7-9	ASSRDTLDEAF
TRBJ1-2	TRBV18	ASSPPPGRYGYT
TRBJ2-7	TRBV10-3	AIGNKGRGSGEQY
TRBJ2-5	TRBV4-2	ASSQVGSSGGGFIETQY
TRBJ2-7	TRBV5-6	ASSLGGGLSTKQY
TRBJ1-5	TRBV2	ASSDRQGGQPQH
TRBJ2-3	TRBV9	ASSVASFGTDTQY
TRBJ2-1	TRBV7-9	ASSLAAAYNEQF
TRBJ2-3	TRBV5-1	ASSSGRRGSTDTQY
TRBJ1-5	TRBV19	ASSRDRDQPQH
TRBJ1-2	TRBV6-1	ASSEIQNYGYT
TRBJ2-1	TRBV7-9	ASSLELSSYNEQF
TRBJ2-2	TRBV5-6	ASSLLVTGSNTGELF
TRBJ1-2	TRBV7-9	SSSSAGTGGLGYT
TRBJ2-1	TRBV29-1	SVVGGPNSYNEQF
TRBJ1-6	TRBV4-1	ASSQLLGNNSPLH
TRBJ1-6	TRBV5-4	ASSFGRGNSPLH
TRBJ2-7	TRBV5-1	ASSDSSYEQY
TRBJ2-3	TRBV5-1	ASSLVTGSTDTQY
TRBJ1-3	TRBV6-5	ASSYTGGSGNTIY
TRBJ1-3	TRBV19	ASSIPKSGNTIY
TRBJ2-7	TRBV19	ASSPAGGDEQY